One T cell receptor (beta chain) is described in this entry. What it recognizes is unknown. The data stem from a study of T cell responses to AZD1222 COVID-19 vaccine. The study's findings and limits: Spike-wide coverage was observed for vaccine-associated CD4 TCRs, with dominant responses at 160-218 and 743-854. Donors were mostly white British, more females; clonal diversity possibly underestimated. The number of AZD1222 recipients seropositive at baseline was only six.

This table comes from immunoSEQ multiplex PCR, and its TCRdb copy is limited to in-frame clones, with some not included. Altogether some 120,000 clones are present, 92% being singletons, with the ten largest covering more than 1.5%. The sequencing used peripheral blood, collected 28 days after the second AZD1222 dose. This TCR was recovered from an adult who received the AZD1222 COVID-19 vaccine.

CDR3 in amino acids: CASSGQGAYEQYF. Written as DNA, the CDR3 is TGTGCCAGCAGTGGACAGGGGGCCTACGAGCAGTACTTC. This chain joins TRBV2 and TRBJ2-7; 9 bases are shared with TRBD1. CDR1 is SNHLY, CDR2 FYNNEI, per germline. CDR3 length: 13 residues. With V trimmed by 4 bases and J by 2 bases, 0 bases remained unmatched. Filled out from reference TRBV2 and TRBJ2-7, the complete variable domain reads EPEVTQTPSHQVTQMGQEVILRCVPISNHLYFYWYRQILGQKVEFLVSFYNNEISEKSEIFDDQFSVERPDGSNFTLKIRSTKLEDSAMYFCASSGQGAYEQYFGPGTRLTVT.